This T cell receptor beta chain was recovered during a study of shared clonotypes between healthy human individuals. As processed by the authors: In the immunoSEQ data, sequences were junction-only and lacked quality scores, so filtering differed. Assay used: immunoSEQ multiplex PCR; TCRdb lists only in-frame clones, some missing. The D gene and trimming were derived from the DNA, and the V and J assignments and clone size from that table. The sample shows roughly 2.5 million clones, around 94% of them seen only once. This TCR came from a man in his late teens or twenties in good health. The sequencing sample was made of naive CD4+ T cells sorted from blood. Subset denoted: CD45RA+ positively selected.

CDR3 residues: CASSLRLAGGGYNEQFF. DNA for the CDR3: TGTGCCAGCAGCCTCAGACTAGCGGGGGGCGGATACAATGAGCAGTTCTTC. V gene TRBV5-4 combines with J gene TRBJ2-1, with 13 bases identical to TRBD2. J was trimmed by 4 bases and V by 4 bases; bases with no gene match: 8. The germline CDR1 and CDR2 sequences are SGHNT and YYREEE (reference sequence). The CDR3 extends over 17 amino acids.